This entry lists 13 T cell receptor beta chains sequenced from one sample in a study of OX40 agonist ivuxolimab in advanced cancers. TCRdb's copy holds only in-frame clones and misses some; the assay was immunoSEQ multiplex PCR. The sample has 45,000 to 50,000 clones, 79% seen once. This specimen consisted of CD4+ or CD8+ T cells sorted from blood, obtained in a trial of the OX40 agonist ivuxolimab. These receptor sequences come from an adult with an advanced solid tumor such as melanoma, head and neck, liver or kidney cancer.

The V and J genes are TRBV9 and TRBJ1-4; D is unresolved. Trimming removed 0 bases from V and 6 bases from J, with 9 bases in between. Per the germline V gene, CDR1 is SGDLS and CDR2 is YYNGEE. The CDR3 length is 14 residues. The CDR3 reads CASSVGRIDEKLFF. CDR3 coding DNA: TGTGCCAGCAGCGTAGGACGGATAGATGAAAAACTGTTTTTT.

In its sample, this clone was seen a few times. The CDR3 loop reads CAIRKGGAESPLHF. The CDR3 DNA reads as TGTGCCATTCGAAAAGGGGGCGCGGAGTCACCCCTCCACTTT. This rearrangement joins TRBV10-3 to TRBJ1-6, with 7 bases that match TRBD1. V lost 9 bases to trimming and J lost 10 bases; unmatched junction nucleotides: 12. Per the germline V gene, CDR1 is ENHRY and CDR2 is SYGVKD. The CDR3 sequence is 14 residues long.

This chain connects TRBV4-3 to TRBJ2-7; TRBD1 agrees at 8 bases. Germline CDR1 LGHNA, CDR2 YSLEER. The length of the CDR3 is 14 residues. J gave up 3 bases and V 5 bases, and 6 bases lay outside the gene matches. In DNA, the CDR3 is TGCGCCAGCAGCAACAACAGGGGGAACTACGAGCAGTACTTC. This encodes CASSNNRGNYEQYF.

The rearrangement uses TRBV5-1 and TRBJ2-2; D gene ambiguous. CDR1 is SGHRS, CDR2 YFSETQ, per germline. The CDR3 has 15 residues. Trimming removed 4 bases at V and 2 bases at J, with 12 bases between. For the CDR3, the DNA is TGCGCCAGCAGCCTCGGACCGACCAACACCGGGGAGCTGTTTTTT. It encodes CASSLGPTNTGELFF.

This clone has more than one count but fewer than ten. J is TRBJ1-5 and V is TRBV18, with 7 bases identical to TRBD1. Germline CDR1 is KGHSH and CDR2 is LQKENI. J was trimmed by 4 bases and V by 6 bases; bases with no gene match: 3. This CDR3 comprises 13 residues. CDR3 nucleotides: TGTGCCAGCTCCCCGGACAGGAATCAGCCCCAGCATTTT. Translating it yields CASSPDRNQPQHF.

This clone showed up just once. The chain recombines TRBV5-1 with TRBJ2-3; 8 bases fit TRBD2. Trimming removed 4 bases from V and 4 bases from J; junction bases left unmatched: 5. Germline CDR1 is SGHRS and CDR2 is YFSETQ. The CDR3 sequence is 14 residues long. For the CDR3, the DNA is TGCGCCAGCAGCCCATTAGCGGGGTCAGATACGCAGTATTTT. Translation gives CASSPLAGSDTQYF.

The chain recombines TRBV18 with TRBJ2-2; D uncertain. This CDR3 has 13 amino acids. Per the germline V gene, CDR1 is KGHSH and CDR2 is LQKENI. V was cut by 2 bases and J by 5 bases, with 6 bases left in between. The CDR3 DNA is TGTGCCAGCTCACCAGTACAGACCGGGGAGCTGTTTTTT. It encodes CASSPVQTGELFF.

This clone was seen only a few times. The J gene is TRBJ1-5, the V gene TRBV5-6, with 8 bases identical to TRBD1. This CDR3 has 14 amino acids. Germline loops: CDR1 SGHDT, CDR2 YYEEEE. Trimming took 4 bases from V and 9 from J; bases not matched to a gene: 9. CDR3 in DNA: TGTGCCAGCAGCCTGGGACAGGCAATATCGCCCCAGCATTTT. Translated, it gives CASSLGQAISPQHF.

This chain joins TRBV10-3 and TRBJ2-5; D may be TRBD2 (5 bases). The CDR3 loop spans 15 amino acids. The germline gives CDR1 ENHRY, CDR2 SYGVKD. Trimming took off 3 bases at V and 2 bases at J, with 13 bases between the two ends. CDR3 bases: TGTGCCATCAGTGACAGTCGGGGTGATCAAGAGACCCAGTACTTC. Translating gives CAISDSRGDQETQYF.

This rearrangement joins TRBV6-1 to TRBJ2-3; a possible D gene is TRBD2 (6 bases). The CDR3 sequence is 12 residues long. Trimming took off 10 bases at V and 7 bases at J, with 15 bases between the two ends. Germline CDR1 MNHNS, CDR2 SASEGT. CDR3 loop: CATGTPAYTQYF. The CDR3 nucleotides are TGTGCCACCGGGACTCCTGCATATACGCAGTATTTT.

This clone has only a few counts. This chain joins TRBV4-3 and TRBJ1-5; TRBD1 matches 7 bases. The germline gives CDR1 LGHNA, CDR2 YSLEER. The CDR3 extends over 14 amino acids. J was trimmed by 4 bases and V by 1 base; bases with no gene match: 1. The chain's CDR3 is CASSQADRNQPQHF. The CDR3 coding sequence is TGCGCCAGCAGCCAAGCGGACAGGAATCAGCCCCAGCATTTT.

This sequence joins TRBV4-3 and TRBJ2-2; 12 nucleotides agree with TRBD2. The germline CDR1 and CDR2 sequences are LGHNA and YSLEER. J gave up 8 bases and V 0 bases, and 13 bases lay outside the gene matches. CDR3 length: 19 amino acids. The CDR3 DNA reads TGCGCCAGCAGCCAAGAGGGGGCTAGCGGGAGGGCCATCACTGGGGAGCTGTTTTTT. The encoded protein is CASSQEGASGRAITGELFF.

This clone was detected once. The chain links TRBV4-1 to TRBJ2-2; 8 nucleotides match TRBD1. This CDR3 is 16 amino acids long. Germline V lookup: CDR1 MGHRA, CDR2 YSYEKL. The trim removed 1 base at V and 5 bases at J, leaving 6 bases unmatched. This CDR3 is CASSQVGRGRTGELFF. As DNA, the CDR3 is TGCGCCAGCAGCCAAGTGGGCAGGGGGCGAACCGGGGAGCTGTTTTTT.